This T cell receptor beta chain was identified during a study of blood T cell repertoires in COVID-19. Sequencing used immunoSEQ multiplex PCR; TCRdb keeps in-frame clones, though not all of them. The table shows approximately 120,000 clones, with around 89% occurring only once. This clonotype originated in a human donor with acute or convalescent COVID-19. The donor label of this sample is uncertain. The specimen was peripheral blood.

The chain's CDR3 is CASKTGNSNQPQHF. DNA for the CDR3: TGTGCTAGTAAGACAGGAAACAGCAATCAGCCCCAGCATTTT. The rearrangement uses TRBV12-5 and TRBJ1-5; TRBD1 might be the D (6 bases). This CDR3 contains 14 residues. The germline V and J ends were trimmed by 8 bases and 1 base, with 12 bases remaining between them. CDR1 is LGHNT and CDR2 is FRNRAP in the germline V gene.